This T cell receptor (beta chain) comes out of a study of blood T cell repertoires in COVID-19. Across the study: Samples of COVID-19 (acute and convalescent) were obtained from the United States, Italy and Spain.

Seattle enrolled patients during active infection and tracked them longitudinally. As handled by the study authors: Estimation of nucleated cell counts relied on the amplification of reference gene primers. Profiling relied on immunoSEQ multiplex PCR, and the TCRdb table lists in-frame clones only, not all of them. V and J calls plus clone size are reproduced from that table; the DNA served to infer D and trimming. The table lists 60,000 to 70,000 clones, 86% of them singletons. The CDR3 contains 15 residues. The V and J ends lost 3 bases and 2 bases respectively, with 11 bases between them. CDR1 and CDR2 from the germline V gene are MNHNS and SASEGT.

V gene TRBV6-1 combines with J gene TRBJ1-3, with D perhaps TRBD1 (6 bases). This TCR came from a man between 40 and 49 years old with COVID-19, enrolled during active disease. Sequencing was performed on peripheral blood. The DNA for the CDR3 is TGTGCCAGCAGTGAGAACAGGGACCCTGGAAACACCATATATTTT. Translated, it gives CASSENRDPGNTIYF.